This T cell receptor beta chain was identified in a study of OX40 agonist ivuxolimab in advanced cancers. Turning to the study itself: Each patient was given ivuxolimab into a vein every 2 weeks, at 0.01 to 10 mg/kg.

This clone was observed a single time. This CDR3 spans 16 amino acids. The germline V gene encodes CDR1 SEHNR and CDR2 FQNEAQ (reference sequence). V lost 5 bases to trimming and J lost 0 bases; unmatched junction nucleotides: 5. Some clones are missing from TCRdb's copy, which holds only in-frame ones; the method was immunoSEQ multiplex PCR. The data hold about 70,000 clones, with about 84% observed a single time. This chain links TRBV7-9 with TRBJ2-1; 9 bases align to TRBD1. The material was CD4+ or CD8+ T cells sorted from blood, obtained in a trial of the OX40 agonist ivuxolimab. This receptor was obtained from an adult with an advanced solid tumor such as melanoma, head and neck, liver or kidney cancer. CDR3 region: CASSPDRGLSYNEQFF. CDR3 nucleotides: TGTGCCAGCAGCCCGGACAGGGGCCTCTCCTACAATGAGCAGTTCTTC.